This is a list of T cell receptor beta chains from one sample in a study of T cell responses to AZD1222 COVID-19 vaccine. TCRdb's table, derived via immunoSEQ multiplex PCR, lists solely in-frame clones and lacks some. The repertoire holds approximately 80,000 clones, 90% seen once, with about 3.5% in the top ten. The sequencing here drew on peripheral blood, taken 28 days after the second AZD1222 dose. These receptors came from an adult who received the AZD1222 COVID-19 vaccine. CDR3s include the opening cysteine and the closing phenylalanine or tryptophan. Each record gives: CDR3 protein, CDR3 DNA, J gene, V gene, D gene, clone size. A D gene is named only where the DNA matches it firmly. Size is stated for part of the rows, as once, few or many counts, or as a class when the clone is expanded.

cdr3_aa: CASSQNNSPLHF
cdr3_nt: TGTGCCAGCAGCCAAAATAATTCACCCCTCCACTTT
j_call: TRBJ1-6
v_call: TRBV6-5
d_call: -
clone_size: -

cdr3_aa: CASSTAGKNIQYF
cdr3_nt: TGTGCCAGCAGCACCGCGGGGAAAAACATTCAGTACTTC
j_call: TRBJ2-4
v_call: TRBV5-4
d_call: -
clone_size: -

cdr3_aa: CASSLDRTWGYTF
cdr3_nt: TGTGCCAGCAGCCTCGACAGGACTTGGGGCTACACCTTC
j_call: TRBJ1-2
v_call: TRBV12-3/TRBV12-4
d_call: -
clone_size: -

cdr3_aa: CASSQTQGAGYTF
cdr3_nt: TGTGCCAGCAGTCAAACACAGGGCGCTGGCTACACCTTC
j_call: TRBJ1-2
v_call: TRBV6-5
d_call: -
clone_size: -

cdr3_aa: CASSYKDRDYGYTF
cdr3_nt: TGTGCCAGCAGTTACAAGGACAGAGACTATGGCTACACCTTC
j_call: TRBJ1-2
v_call: TRBV6-5
d_call: -
clone_size: -

cdr3_aa: CATLERADTEAFF
cdr3_nt: TGTGCCACCCTAGAGAGGGCCGACACTGAAGCTTTCTTT
j_call: TRBJ1-1
v_call: TRBV19
d_call: -
clone_size: -

cdr3_aa: CASSPDERDNQPQHF
cdr3_nt: TGTGCCAGCAGTCCCGATGAAAGGGACAATCAGCCCCAGCATTTT
j_call: TRBJ1-5
v_call: TRBV6-5
d_call: -
clone_size: -

cdr3_aa: CSARGSYEQYF
cdr3_nt: TGCAGTGCTAGAGGTAGCTACGAGCAGTACTTC
j_call: TRBJ2-7
v_call: TRBV20-1
d_call: -
clone_size: -

cdr3_aa: CASSSLRGGSYNEQFF
cdr3_nt: TGTGCCAGCAGCTCCCTTCGGGGGGGCTCCTACAATGAGCAGTTCTTC
j_call: TRBJ2-1
v_call: TRBV11-3
d_call: TRBD2
clone_size: -

cdr3_aa: CASSLPGQSYGYTF
cdr3_nt: TGTGCCAGCAGCCTGCCCGGCCAGTCCTATGGCTACACCTTC
j_call: TRBJ1-2
v_call: TRBV5-6
d_call: -
clone_size: -

cdr3_aa: CAWRGQGAGSNYNEQFF
cdr3_nt: TGTGCCTGGAGGGGACAGGGGGCCGGGTCCAACTACAATGAGCAGTTCTTC
j_call: TRBJ2-1
v_call: TRBV30
d_call: TRBD1
clone_size: few

cdr3_aa: CASSLMRGEEETQYF
cdr3_nt: TGCGCCAGCAGCTTGATGCGTGGGGAGGAAGAGACCCAGTACTTC
j_call: TRBJ2-5
v_call: TRBV5-1
d_call: -
clone_size: -

cdr3_aa: CASSLDGGMNTEAFF
cdr3_nt: TGTGCCAGCAGCTTAGACGGTGGGATGAACACTGAAGCTTTCTTT
j_call: TRBJ1-1
v_call: TRBV7-6
d_call: -
clone_size: -

cdr3_aa: CASSYTSGGLSTDTQYF
cdr3_nt: TGTGCCAGCAGCTATACTAGCGGGGGCCTTAGCACAGATACGCAGTATTTT
j_call: TRBJ2-3
v_call: TRBV2
d_call: TRBD2
clone_size: -

cdr3_aa: CASSPRLSGGNDEQFF
cdr3_nt: TGTGCCAGCAGCCCCCGCCTTAGCGGCGGGAACGATGAGCAGTTCTTC
j_call: TRBJ2-1
v_call: TRBV7-6
d_call: -
clone_size: -

cdr3_aa: CASSKRDSMNTEAFF
cdr3_nt: TGCGCCAGCAGTAAGAGGGATTCGATGAACACTGAAGCTTTCTTT
j_call: TRBJ1-1
v_call: TRBV5-1
d_call: -
clone_size: once

cdr3_aa: CASSPTWTSENPSTSTDTQYF
cdr3_nt: TGTGCCAGCAGCCCTACTTGGACTAGCGAAAATCCCAGTACTAGCACAGATACGCAGTATTTT
j_call: TRBJ2-3
v_call: TRBV3-1/TRBV3-2
d_call: TRBD2
clone_size: -

cdr3_aa: CASRQGGYEQYF
cdr3_nt: TGTGCCAGCAGGCAGGGGGGCTACGAGCAGTACTTC
j_call: TRBJ2-7
v_call: TRBV2
d_call: -
clone_size: once

cdr3_aa: CASTGPNEKLFF
cdr3_nt: TGTGCCAGTACAGGGCCCAATGAAAAACTGTTTTTT
j_call: TRBJ1-4
v_call: TRBV3-1/TRBV3-2
d_call: -
clone_size: -

cdr3_aa: CASSKGRTGELFF
cdr3_nt: TGTGCCAGCAGCAAAGGAAGAACCGGGGAGCTGTTTTTT
j_call: TRBJ2-2
v_call: TRBV11-2
d_call: -
clone_size: -

cdr3_aa: CACNRQADPAFF
cdr3_nt: TGTGCCTGCAACCGGCAGGCTGACCCGGCTTTCTTT
j_call: TRBJ1-1
v_call: TRBV30
d_call: -
clone_size: -

cdr3_aa: CASSSGTGGEEKLFF
cdr3_nt: TGCGCCAGCAGCTCCGGGACAGGGGGGGAAGAAAAACTGTTTTTT
j_call: TRBJ1-4
v_call: TRBV5-1
d_call: TRBD1
clone_size: -

cdr3_aa: CASSQQQGSGYTF
cdr3_nt: TGTGCCAGCAGCCAACAACAGGGCTCTGGCTACACCTTC
j_call: TRBJ1-2
v_call: TRBV3-1/TRBV3-2
d_call: -
clone_size: -

cdr3_aa: CASSYLPGDSTYEQYF
cdr3_nt: TGTGCCAGCAGTTACCTCCCCGGGGACAGCACCTACGAGCAGTACTTC
j_call: TRBJ2-7
v_call: TRBV6-5
d_call: TRBD1
clone_size: -

cdr3_aa: CASSRDRGQETQYF
cdr3_nt: TGTGCCAGCAGCCGAGACAGGGGGCAAGAGACCCAGTACTTC
j_call: TRBJ2-5
v_call: TRBV11-3
d_call: TRBD1
clone_size: -

cdr3_aa: CATSDPDSDEQYF
cdr3_nt: TGTGCCACCAGTGACCCGGACAGTGACGAGCAGTACTTC
j_call: TRBJ2-7
v_call: TRBV24-1
d_call: -
clone_size: -

cdr3_aa: CAWQSGPTYNEQFF
cdr3_nt: TGTGCCTGGCAAAGCGGGCCCACCTACAATGAGCAGTTCTTC
j_call: TRBJ2-1
v_call: TRBV30
d_call: -
clone_size: -

cdr3_aa: CASSAPIRDSSYNEQFF
cdr3_nt: TGCGCCAGCAGCGCCCCAATCCGGGACAGCTCCTACAATGAGCAGTTCTTC
j_call: TRBJ2-1
v_call: TRBV10-1
d_call: TRBD1
clone_size: -

cdr3_aa: CASSRSTGDYEQYF
cdr3_nt: TGTGCCAGCAGCCGTTCGACAGGGGACTACGAGCAGTACTTC
j_call: TRBJ2-7
v_call: TRBV6-2/TRBV6-3
d_call: TRBD1
clone_size: -

cdr3_aa: CASSPRGNLNTEAFF
cdr3_nt: TGTGCCAGCTCACCACGTGGTAACCTGAACACTGAAGCTTTCTTT
j_call: TRBJ1-1
v_call: TRBV18
d_call: -
clone_size: once

cdr3_aa: CASSYPAAGDTEAFF
cdr3_nt: TGTGCCAGCAGTTACCCAGCCGCAGGGGACACTGAAGCTTTCTTT
j_call: TRBJ1-1
v_call: TRBV6-2/TRBV6-3
d_call: -
clone_size: -

cdr3_aa: CASSGNRQGGEAFF
cdr3_nt: TGTGCCAGCAGTGGGAACCGACAGGGTGGGGAAGCTTTCTTT
j_call: TRBJ1-1
v_call: TRBV2
d_call: TRBD1
clone_size: -

cdr3_aa: CASRITENYGYTF
cdr3_nt: TGTGCCAGCAGGATCACAGAGAACTATGGCTACACCTTC
j_call: TRBJ1-2
v_call: TRBV6-5
d_call: -
clone_size: -

cdr3_aa: CASSLATPQETQYF
cdr3_nt: TGTGCCAGCAGCTTAGCGACTCCTCAAGAGACCCAGTACTTC
j_call: TRBJ2-5
v_call: TRBV11-1
d_call: -
clone_size: -

cdr3_aa: CASTLRTGGTGELFF
cdr3_nt: TGTGCCAGCACCCTTCGGACAGGGGGCACCGGGGAGCTGTTTTTT
j_call: TRBJ2-2
v_call: TRBV11-1
d_call: TRBD1
clone_size: -

cdr3_aa: CASGFEAGTEAFF
cdr3_nt: TGTGCTAGTGGTTTTGAGGCAGGGACTGAAGCTTTCTTT
j_call: TRBJ1-1
v_call: TRBV12-5
d_call: -
clone_size: -

cdr3_aa: CASSFGAYGYTF
cdr3_nt: TGTGCCAGCAGCTTTGGGGCTTATGGCTACACCTTC
j_call: TRBJ1-2
v_call: TRBV5-4
d_call: -
clone_size: -

cdr3_aa: CASSVRGQGANYGYTF
cdr3_nt: TGCGCCAGCAGCGTCCGGGGGCAGGGAGCTAACTATGGCTACACCTTC
j_call: TRBJ1-2
v_call: TRBV5-1
d_call: -
clone_size: -

cdr3_aa: CATSDTTGRDTGELFF
cdr3_nt: TGTGCCACCAGTGATACAACAGGGAGGGACACCGGGGAGCTGTTTTTT
j_call: TRBJ2-2
v_call: TRBV24-1
d_call: -
clone_size: -

cdr3_aa: CASRANGGTEAFF
cdr3_nt: TGTGCCAGCAGGGCTAATGGGGGCACTGAAGCTTTCTTT
j_call: TRBJ1-1
v_call: TRBV11-3
d_call: -
clone_size: -

cdr3_aa: CASSLETNTEAFF
cdr3_nt: TGTGCCAGCAGCTTGGAAACGAACACTGAAGCTTTCTTT
j_call: TRBJ1-1
v_call: TRBV5-4
d_call: -
clone_size: -

cdr3_aa: CASRQGTGQNTIYF
cdr3_nt: TGTGCCAGCAGGCAAGGGACAGGGCAAAACACCATATATTTT
j_call: TRBJ1-3
v_call: TRBV2
d_call: TRBD1
clone_size: -

cdr3_aa: CASSGLAGGLSAETQYF
cdr3_nt: TGTGCCAGCAGCGGACTAGCGGGAGGACTCTCGGCGGAGACCCAGTACTTC
j_call: TRBJ2-5
v_call: TRBV7-9
d_call: TRBD2
clone_size: -

cdr3_aa: CASSRQDGEQFF
cdr3_nt: TGTGCCAGCAGCCGACAGGACGGTGAGCAGTTCTTC
j_call: TRBJ2-1
v_call: TRBV7-3
d_call: -
clone_size: -

cdr3_aa: CASSLQGAGNTIYF
cdr3_nt: TGTGCCAGCAGTTTGCAGGGGGCTGGAAACACCATATATTTT
j_call: TRBJ1-3
v_call: TRBV27
d_call: TRBD1
clone_size: once

cdr3_aa: CASSVEEVYTEAFF
cdr3_nt: TGTGCCAGCAGCGTAGAGGAGGTGTACACTGAAGCTTTCTTT
j_call: TRBJ1-1
v_call: TRBV9
d_call: -
clone_size: -

cdr3_aa: CASSSAGLNYGYTF
cdr3_nt: TGTGCCAGCAGTTCTGCGGGGCTTAACTATGGCTACACCTTC
j_call: TRBJ1-2
v_call: TRBV6-1
d_call: -
clone_size: -

cdr3_aa: CASSRSGTSRSNEQFF
cdr3_nt: TGTGCCAGCAGCAGATCCGGGACTAGCCGCTCCAATGAGCAGTTCTTC
j_call: TRBJ2-1
v_call: TRBV7-8
d_call: TRBD2
clone_size: -

cdr3_aa: CASSPGTGAGELFF
cdr3_nt: TGCGCCAGCAGCCCCGGGACAGGGGCCGGGGAGCTGTTTTTT
j_call: TRBJ2-2
v_call: TRBV5-1
d_call: TRBD1
clone_size: -

cdr3_aa: CASSLAGFKGDPGELFF
cdr3_nt: TGCGCCAGCAGCTTGGCCGGTTTCAAAGGAGACCCCGGGGAGCTGTTTTTT
j_call: TRBJ2-2
v_call: TRBV5-1
d_call: -
clone_size: -

cdr3_aa: CASSEKDVIRSNTEAFF
cdr3_nt: TGTGCCAGCAGCGAAAAGGACGTTATAAGAAGTAACACTGAAGCTTTCTTT
j_call: TRBJ1-1
v_call: TRBV7-2
d_call: -
clone_size: -

cdr3_aa: CASSIDRGQPQHF
cdr3_nt: TGTGCCAGTAGTATTGATAGGGGTCAGCCCCAGCATTTT
j_call: TRBJ1-5
v_call: TRBV19
d_call: -
clone_size: -

cdr3_aa: CASSTRTGIITGELFF
cdr3_nt: TGTGCCAGCAGCACCCGGACAGGGATAATCACCGGGGAGCTGTTTTTT
j_call: TRBJ2-2
v_call: TRBV21-1
d_call: -
clone_size: -